These T cell receptor beta chains were read from a single sample in a study of Ad26.COV2.S vaccination and SARS-CoV-2 variants. Repertoires were generated with immunoSEQ multiplex PCR, while TCRdb's copy carries only in-frame clones and drops some. Among about 400,000 clones listed, 80% to 90% were seen once. The sample was peripheral blood, taken in a trial of Ad26.COV2.S vaccine versus placebo. The origin of the receptors is a person aged 18-65 years who received the Ad26.COV2.S COVID-19 vaccine or a placebo. Both conserved end residues are part of each CDR3. The D gene is left open where the match is weak. Only some rows state a clone size, as once, few, many or a class for expanded clones.

d_call: -; v_call: TRBV6-5; j_call: TRBJ1-2; cdr3_length: 14; clone_size: -; cdr3_aa: CASSYSWGAPGYTF; cdr3_nt: TGTGCCAGCAGTTACTCGTGGGGGGCCCCTGGCTACACCTTC
d_call: -; v_call: TRBV24-1; j_call: TRBJ2-1; cdr3_length: 12; clone_size: -; cdr3_aa: CATSDRGDEQFF; cdr3_nt: TGTGCCACCAGTGACCGGGGTGATGAGCAGTTCTTC
d_call: -; v_call: TRBV3-1/TRBV3-2; j_call: TRBJ1-1; cdr3_length: 16; clone_size: -; cdr3_aa: CASARPGVRMNTEAFF; cdr3_nt: TGTGCCAGCGCCCGCCCCGGGGTCCGCATGAACACTGAAGCTTTCTTT
d_call: -; v_call: TRBV30; j_call: TRBJ2-5; cdr3_length: 13; clone_size: once; cdr3_aa: CAWSVYDGETQYF; cdr3_nt: TGTGCCTGGAGTGTCTATGATGGGGAGACCCAGTACTTC
d_call: -; v_call: TRBV18; j_call: TRBJ2-7; cdr3_length: 15; clone_size: -; cdr3_aa: CASSPSGFTSYEQYF; cdr3_nt: TGTGCCAGCTCACCATCCGGGTTTACCTCCTACGAGCAGTACTTC
d_call: TRBD1; v_call: TRBV5-1; j_call: TRBJ2-7; cdr3_length: 14; clone_size: -; cdr3_aa: CASSLQGSSYEQYF; cdr3_nt: TGCGCCAGCAGTTTACAGGGGAGCTCCTACGAGCAGTACTTC
d_call: TRBD1; v_call: TRBV6-6; j_call: TRBJ1-2; cdr3_length: 14; clone_size: -; cdr3_aa: CASSLGQGNYGYTF; cdr3_nt: TGTGCCAGCAGTTTAGGACAGGGGAACTATGGCTACACCTTC
d_call: TRBD1; v_call: TRBV19; j_call: TRBJ2-2; cdr3_length: 13; clone_size: -; cdr3_aa: CASRDRGDGELFF; cdr3_nt: TGTGCCTCCCGGGACAGGGGTGACGGGGAGCTGTTTTTT
d_call: -; v_call: TRBV6-6; j_call: TRBJ2-2; cdr3_length: 14; clone_size: once; cdr3_aa: CASSRTNQGGELFF; cdr3_nt: TGTGCCAGCTCTCGGACTAACCAGGGCGGGGAGCTGTTTTTT
d_call: -; v_call: TRBV6-2/TRBV6-3; j_call: TRBJ1-2; cdr3_length: 13; clone_size: -; cdr3_aa: CASSPSGEYGYTF; cdr3_nt: TGTGCCAGCAGCCCTAGCGGCGAATATGGCTACACCTTC
d_call: -; v_call: TRBV4-3; j_call: TRBJ2-1; cdr3_length: 16; clone_size: -; cdr3_aa: CASSHVQGGSYNEQFF; cdr3_nt: TGCGCCAGCAGCCATGTCCAGGGGGGGTCCTACAATGAGCAGTTCTTC
d_call: TRBD2; v_call: TRBV19; j_call: TRBJ2-7; cdr3_length: 14; clone_size: -; cdr3_aa: CASSLQRDLYEQYF; cdr3_nt: TGTGCCAGTAGTCTCCAGCGGGACCTCTACGAGCAGTACTTC
d_call: TRBD1; v_call: TRBV2; j_call: TRBJ1-2; cdr3_length: 14; clone_size: -; cdr3_aa: CASKQGARVYGYTF; cdr3_nt: TGTGCCAGCAAACAGGGGGCGCGGGTCTATGGCTACACCTTC
d_call: -; v_call: TRBV11-2; j_call: TRBJ2-7; cdr3_length: 12; clone_size: -; cdr3_aa: CASSLDLSEQYF; cdr3_nt: TGTGCCAGCAGCTTAGATTTGAGCGAGCAGTACTTC
d_call: -; v_call: TRBV19; j_call: TRBJ1-5; cdr3_length: 15; clone_size: -; cdr3_aa: CASSISQVRNQPQHF; cdr3_nt: TGTGCCAGTAGTATTTCCCAGGTTCGCAATCAGCCCCAGCATTTT
d_call: TRBD1; v_call: TRBV4-3; j_call: TRBJ1-6; cdr3_length: 16; clone_size: -; cdr3_aa: CASSQGKGQPNSPLHF; cdr3_nt: TGCGCCAGCAGCCAAGGAAAGGGACAGCCTAATTCACCCCTCCACTTT
d_call: -; v_call: TRBV3-1/TRBV3-2; j_call: TRBJ2-1; cdr3_length: 16; clone_size: -; cdr3_aa: CASSQDVTSAYNEQFF; cdr3_nt: TGTGCCAGCAGCCAAGACGTGACTTCTGCCTACAATGAGCAGTTCTTC
d_call: TRBD1; v_call: TRBV7-3; j_call: TRBJ2-5; cdr3_length: 14; clone_size: -; cdr3_aa: CASSLQGAGETQYF; cdr3_nt: TGTGCCAGCAGCTTACAGGGGGCGGGTGAGACCCAGTACTTC
d_call: -; v_call: TRBV30; j_call: TRBJ1-5; cdr3_length: 14; clone_size: -; cdr3_aa: CAWSVGTVNQPQHF; cdr3_nt: TGTGCCTGGAGTGTAGGGACGGTGAATCAGCCCCAGCATTTT
d_call: TRBD2; v_call: TRBV5-1; j_call: TRBJ2-1; cdr3_length: 15; clone_size: -; cdr3_aa: CASSRIAGDYNEQFF; cdr3_nt: TGCGCCAGCAGCCGGATAGCGGGAGACTACAATGAGCAGTTCTTC
d_call: -; v_call: TRBV30; j_call: TRBJ1-2; cdr3_length: 13; clone_size: -; cdr3_aa: CAWSLGRGYGYTF; cdr3_nt: TGTGCCTGGAGTCTTGGGAGAGGCTATGGCTACACCTTC
d_call: -; v_call: TRBV6-5; j_call: TRBJ2-2; cdr3_length: 13; clone_size: -; cdr3_aa: CASSYRGTGELFF; cdr3_nt: TGTGCCAGCAGTTACAGGGGAACGGGGGAGCTGTTTTTT
d_call: -; v_call: TRBV12-3/TRBV12-4; j_call: TRBJ2-2; cdr3_length: 12; clone_size: -; cdr3_aa: CASSPYTGELFF; cdr3_nt: TGTGCCAGCAGTCCGTACACCGGGGAGCTGTTTTTT
d_call: -; v_call: TRBV7-2; j_call: TRBJ1-5; cdr3_length: 15; clone_size: -; cdr3_aa: CASSLWVDADRPQHF; cdr3_nt: TGTGCCAGCAGCTTATGGGTAGACGCAGATCGGCCCCAGCATTTT
d_call: TRBD2; v_call: TRBV19; j_call: TRBJ2-7; cdr3_length: 13; clone_size: -; cdr3_aa: CASSLAAHYEQYF; cdr3_nt: TGTGCCAGTAGTCTAGCGGCCCACTACGAGCAGTACTTC
d_call: TRBD2; v_call: TRBV7-2; j_call: TRBJ2-5; cdr3_length: 16; clone_size: -; cdr3_aa: CASSLGGLALQETQYF; cdr3_nt: TGTGCCAGCAGCTTGGGGGGACTAGCCCTGCAAGAGACCCAGTACTTC
d_call: TRBD1; v_call: TRBV2; j_call: TRBJ2-5; cdr3_length: 14; clone_size: -; cdr3_aa: CASKGDSFQETQYF; cdr3_nt: TGTGCCAGCAAAGGGGACAGCTTCCAAGAGACCCAGTACTTC
d_call: -; v_call: TRBV10-2; j_call: TRBJ2-3; cdr3_length: 13; clone_size: -; cdr3_aa: CAISGPYTDTQYF; cdr3_nt: TGCGCCATCTCCGGACCATACACAGATACGCAGTATTTT
d_call: -; v_call: TRBV7-3; j_call: TRBJ2-1; cdr3_length: 16; clone_size: -; cdr3_aa: CASSLIFVSSYNEQFF; cdr3_nt: TGTGCCAGCAGCTTAATTTTCGTGAGCTCCTACAATGAGCAGTTCTTC
d_call: -; v_call: TRBV19; j_call: TRBJ1-2; cdr3_length: 11; clone_size: -; cdr3_aa: CASSAGVGYTF; cdr3_nt: TGTGCCAGTAGCGCTGGGGTTGGCTACACCTTC
d_call: TRBD1; v_call: TRBV5-6; j_call: TRBJ1-2; cdr3_length: 15; clone_size: -; cdr3_aa: CASSSTGTGGYGYTF; cdr3_nt: TGTGCCAGCAGCAGCACCGGGACAGGGGGCTATGGCTACACCTTC
d_call: TRBD2; v_call: TRBV4-1; j_call: TRBJ2-5; cdr3_length: 17; clone_size: -; cdr3_aa: CASSSGLAGGIGETQYF; cdr3_nt: TGCGCCAGCAGCTCGGGACTAGCGGGAGGTATCGGGGAGACCCAGTACTTC
d_call: -; v_call: TRBV5-4; j_call: TRBJ1-5; cdr3_length: 9; clone_size: few; cdr3_aa: CAIRQPQHF; cdr3_nt: TGTGCCATCAGGCAGCCCCAGCATTTT
d_call: -; v_call: TRBV21-1; j_call: TRBJ1-2; cdr3_length: 13; clone_size: once; cdr3_aa: CARKPVRIYGYTF; cdr3_nt: TGTGCCAGGAAACCCGTCCGCATCTATGGCTACACCTTC
d_call: -; v_call: TRBV7-9; j_call: TRBJ2-2; cdr3_length: 17; clone_size: -; cdr3_aa: CASIDYPGPTATGELFF; cdr3_nt: TGTGCCAGCATCGACTACCCGGGACCGACTGCCACCGGGGAGCTGTTTTTT
d_call: -; v_call: TRBV5-1; j_call: TRBJ2-5; cdr3_length: 15; clone_size: once; cdr3_aa: CASSLALGTSETQYF; cdr3_nt: TGCGCCAGCAGCTTGGCCTTAGGAACATCTGAGACCCAGTACTTC
d_call: TRBD1; v_call: TRBV6-5; j_call: TRBJ1-1; cdr3_length: 14; clone_size: -; cdr3_aa: CASSWDRGGTEAFF; cdr3_nt: TGTGCCAGCAGTTGGGACAGGGGTGGCACTGAAGCTTTCTTT
d_call: TRBD2; v_call: TRBV18; j_call: TRBJ2-2; cdr3_length: 17; clone_size: -; cdr3_aa: CASSPPGLAGITGELFF; cdr3_nt: TGTGCCAGCTCACCCCCGGGACTAGCGGGGATTACCGGGGAGCTGTTTTTT
d_call: TRBD1; v_call: TRBV6-5; j_call: TRBJ1-5; cdr3_length: 15; clone_size: -; cdr3_aa: CASRDRIYSNQPQHF; cdr3_nt: TGTGCCAGCAGGGACAGGATCTATAGCAATCAGCCCCAGCATTTT
d_call: -; v_call: TRBV4-2; j_call: TRBJ1-3; cdr3_length: 15; clone_size: -; cdr3_aa: CASSQGRGRRNTIYF; cdr3_nt: TGTGCCAGCAGCCAAGGGAGGGGACGCAGAAACACCATATATTTT
d_call: -; v_call: TRBV3-1/TRBV3-2; j_call: TRBJ1-1; cdr3_length: 14; clone_size: -; cdr3_aa: CASSMTDTSTEAFF; cdr3_nt: TGTGCCAGCAGCATGACGGACACCTCCACTGAAGCTTTCTTT